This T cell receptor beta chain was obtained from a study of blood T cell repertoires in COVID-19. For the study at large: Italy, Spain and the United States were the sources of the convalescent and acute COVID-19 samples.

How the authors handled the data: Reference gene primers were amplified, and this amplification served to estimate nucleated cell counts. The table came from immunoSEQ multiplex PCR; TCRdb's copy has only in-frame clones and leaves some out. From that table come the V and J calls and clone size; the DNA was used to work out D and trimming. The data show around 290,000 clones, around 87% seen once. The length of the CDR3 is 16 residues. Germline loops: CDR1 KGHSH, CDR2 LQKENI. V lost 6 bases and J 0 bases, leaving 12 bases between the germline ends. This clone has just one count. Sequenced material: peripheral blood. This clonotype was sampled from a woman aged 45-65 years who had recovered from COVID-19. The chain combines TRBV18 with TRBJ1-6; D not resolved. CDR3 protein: CASSRSSSSYNSPLHF. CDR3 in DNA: TGTGCCAGCTCCCGTAGTTCGAGCTCCTATAATTCACCCCTCCACTTT.